Listed here is a single T cell receptor (beta chain). No antigen is known for it. This record belongs to a study of cytomegalovirus exposure and HLA in healthy donors. Whole-study findings and limits: Links to common viral pathogens appeared, in a later analysis, for several of the most significant clusters. Later analysis reportedly placed an Asian-associated ancestry cluster below the roughly 700-donor mean in N-insertions. Earlier analysis found most TCR beta V segments productive about 87% or about 30% of the time.

PCR amplification relied on 60 Vbeta primers (plus 13 Jbeta primers). Method: immunoSEQ multiplex PCR; TCRdb's copy keeps in-frame clones and lacks some. The profile covers roughly 130,000 clones, with about 85% appearing a single time and more than 3% taken by the ten largest. What was sequenced was PBMCs. This TCR was sampled from a female donor in good health and CMV-seronegative.

CDR3: CASSAQVGRAFYTEAFF. The CDR3 bases are TGTGCCAGCAGCGCGCAGGTTGGCAGGGCTTTCTACACTGAAGCTTTCTTT. V usage is TRBV9 and J usage is TRBJ1-1, with a weak D call TRBD1 (5 bases). Germline CDR1 SGDLS, CDR2 YYNGEE. V lost 3 bases, J lost 3 bases, and 21 bases lay in between. The CDR3 has 17 residues.